A single sample gave rise to the 23 T cell receptor beta chains below, sequenced in a study of T cell repertoires in cytomegalovirus infection. One entry per CDR3 protein results from TCRdb running MiXCR on the reads. The profile shows roughly 640,000 distinct CDR3 sequences, around 24% of them singletons. The specimen was CD8+ T cells from PBMCs. These receptors came from a human donor in good health (CMV status not recorded). Some clones in this sample may be carry-over from other donors' samples.

At least ten counts were recorded for this clonotype. This rearrangement joins TRBV7-2 to TRBJ2-5; 10 nucleotides agree with TRBD1. There are 15 residues in the CDR3. Unmatched junction bases numbered 3, after V lost 1 base and J lost 4 bases. Germline loops: CDR1 SGHTA, CDR2 FQGNSA. CDR3 nucleotide sequence: TGTGCCAGCAGCTTAGGCTGGACAGGGGGAGAGACCCAGTACTTC. It is translated as CASSLGWTGGETQYF.

In its sample, this clonotype was seen a few times. The chain is built from TRBV10-3 and TRBJ1-4, with D hard to call. CDR3 length: 12 amino acids. V dropped 3 bases and J dropped 6 bases, with 5 bases sitting between them. Looked up from germline, CDR1 is ENHRY and CDR2 is SYGVKD. This chain's CDR3 is CAISEDDEKLFF. As DNA, the CDR3 is TGTGCCATCAGTGAAGATGATGAAAAACTGTTTTTT.

This clonotype was counted ten times or more. The gene calls are TRBV12-3 or TRBV12-4 and TRBJ1-1; D call uncertain. Trimming took off 2 bases at V and 3 bases at J, with 7 bases between the two ends. This CDR3 contains 13 residues. CDR3 nucleotide sequence: TGTGCCAGCAGTTTACTTGCTTACACTGAAGCTTTCTTT. It codes for CASSLLAYTEAFF.

Comment on this clonotype: A much larger clone differs from this one at a single base, so this may be a read error. The V and J genes are TRBV6-1 and TRBJ1-5; D possibly corresponds to TRBD1 (6 bases). V lost 5 bases and J 3 bases, leaving 11 bases between the germline ends. CDR1 and CDR2 from the germline V gene are MNHNS and SASEGT. CDR3 length: 14 amino acids. The CDR3 DNA follows: TGTGCCAGCAGTACAGGGCCGGACAATCAGCCCCAGCATTTT. Translating gives CASSTGPDNQPQHF.

The chain has TRBV20-1 and TRBJ2-7; D unresolved. The CDR3 is 15 residues long. The germline V and J ends were trimmed by 5 bases and 0 bases, with 17 bases remaining between them. Germline CDR1 is DFQATT and CDR2 is SNEGSKA (reference sequence). The DNA of the CDR3 is TGCAGTGCTGTCATAGGGCCTTATAGCTCCTACGAGCAGTACTTC. It yields the protein CSAVIGPYSSYEQYF.

This clonotype has ten or more counts. V and J are TRBV7-2 and TRBJ1-6, with TRBD1 as a possible D gene (6 bases). V lost 6 bases, J lost 0 bases, and 15 bases lay in between. Germline CDR1 is SGHTA and CDR2 is FQGNSA. CDR3 length: 17 residues. CDR3 protein: CASSGTGLSSYNSPLHF. The CDR3 DNA reads as TGTGCCAGCAGTGGCACAGGGCTCAGCTCCTATAATTCACCCCTCCACTTT.

This chain joins TRBV6-2 or TRBV6-3 and TRBJ2-1; a weak D match, TRBD2 (6 bases). Trimming removed 0 bases from V and 6 bases from J, with 18 bases in between. The germline CDR1 and CDR2 sequences are MNHEY and SVGEGT. The CDR3 is 17 amino acids. CDR3 in DNA: TGTGCCAGCAGTTACTCGAAGGCGGGACCTCCATTCAATGAGCAGTTCTTC. This translates into CASSYSKAGPPFNEQFF.

Worth noting for this clonotype: Being one base from a much bigger clone, this may be a read error. This rearrangement joins TRBV7-9 to TRBJ1-1; 8 positions match TRBD1. CDR1 is SEHNR and CDR2 is FQNEAQ in the germline V gene (reference sequence). The length of the CDR3 is 14 residues. V gave up 4 bases and J gave up 3 bases; unmatched junction bases: 4. Here the CDR3 reads CASSSRDRYTEAFF. DNA for the CDR3: TGTGCCAGCAGCTCCCGGGACAGGTACACTGAAGCTTTCTTT. Full variable domain (rest looked up from reference TRBV7-9 and TRBJ1-1): DTGVSQNPRHKITKRGQNVTFRCDPISEHNRLYWYRQTLGQGPEFLTYFQNEAQLEKSRLLSDRFSAERPKGSFSTLEIQRTEQGDSAMYLCASSSRDRYTEAFFGQGTRLTVV.

This clonotype was detected only a few times. The chain links TRBV24-1 to TRBJ1-2; 8 bases are shared with TRBD1. The ends lost 7 bases at V and 6 bases at J; junction bases unmatched: 9. Germline lookup yields CDR1 KGHDR and CDR2 SFDVKD. This CDR3 has 14 amino acids. The CDR3 bases are TGTGCCACCAGCCCGACAGGGGAAGAAGATGGCTACACCTTC. Its protein product is CATSPTGEEDGYTF.

This clonotype was seen ten or more times. The chain links TRBV7-2 to TRBJ2-2; D unclear. Deletions cut 1 base from V and 0 bases from J, with 21 bases between. This CDR3 is 20 amino acids long. Germline V gene lookup returns CDR1 SGHTA and CDR2 FQGNSA. This CDR3 reads CASSLGRRYSQRTNTGELFF. CDR3 sequence (DNA): TGTGCCAGCAGCTTAGGACGTAGGTACAGCCAACGGACGAACACCGGGGAGCTGTTTTTT.

The gene calls are TRBV6-2 or TRBV6-3 and TRBJ2-6, with a tentative D call TRBD2 (5 bases). The CDR3 runs to 18 residues. The V and J ends lost 0 bases and 2 bases respectively, with 14 bases between them. Germline CDR1 is MNHEY and CDR2 is SVGEGT. The CDR3 DNA is TGTGCCAGCAGTTACTCGAGGGCTGGAGGCCCTGGGGCCAACGTCCTGACTTTC. Its translation: CASSYSRAGGPGANVLTF.

This chain joins TRBV7-2 and TRBJ1-1; D possibly corresponds to TRBD1 (5 bases). CDR3 length: 14 amino acids. Germline V CDR1 and CDR2: SGHTA, FQGNSA. V lost 2 bases, J lost 4 bases, and 11 bases lay in between. The CDR3 nucleotides read TGTGCCAGCAGCTTAACCCAGGGTAGCACTGAAGCTTTCTTT. Translated, it gives CASSLTQGSTEAFF.

This clonotype occurred many times. The chain combines TRBV6-5 with TRBJ1-1, with D possibly TRBD1 on 5 matching bases. The germline V gene has CDR1 MNHEY and CDR2 SVGAGI. Trimming shortened V by 0 bases and J by 5 bases, and 13 bases separated the two germline ends. CDR3 length: 15 amino acids. CDR3 protein: CASSYSSQGKTEAFF. The CDR3 coding sequence is TGTGCCAGCAGTTACTCTAGCCAGGGAAAGACTGAAGCTTTCTTT.

This clonotype showed up many times. The chain is built from TRBV4-1 and TRBJ2-1, with D possibly matching TRBD2 (6 bases). The CDR3 has 13 amino acids. CDR1 is MGHRA, CDR2 YSYEKL, per germline. V was clipped by 8 bases and J by 3 bases, with 11 bases between them. DNA of the CDR3: TGCGCCAGCGAGGACGGGGGCTACAATGAGCAGTTCTTC. Translation gives CASEDGGYNEQFF.

The sample holds many counts of this clonotype. The CDR3 DNA follows: TGTGCCAGTAGTATAGTTCCCGGGACAGGCAAGACCTCTGGGGCCAACGTCCTGACTTTC. Encoded protein: CASSIVPGTGKTSGANVLTF. The chain couples TRBV19 to TRBJ2-6; 8 bases line up with TRBD1. The J segment lost 0 bases and the V segment lost 1 base, leaving 11 bases of the junction unmatched. CDR3 length: 20 amino acids. Germline CDR1 is LNHDA and CDR2 is SQIVND (reference sequence).

A few counts support this clonotype. V is TRBV6-2 or TRBV6-3 and J is TRBJ2-3; 8 bases align to TRBD1. Germline V CDR1 and CDR2: MNHEY, SVGEGT. This CDR3 is 14 amino acids long. The V and J ends lost 6 bases and 5 bases, in that order; junction bases with no gene match: 7. The CDR3 DNA follows: TGTGCCAGCAGCCCGGACAGGGTTGGAGATACGCAGTATTTT. The encoded protein is CASSPDRVGDTQYF.

V and J are TRBV9 and TRBJ1-3; the D gene is possibly TRBD1 (5 bases). V dropped 4 bases and J dropped 0 bases, with 14 bases sitting between them. This CDR3 comprises 16 residues. CDR1 and CDR2 (germline): SGDLS, YYNGEE. The CDR3 is CASSLRDRSSGNTIYF. The CDR3 DNA reads TGTGCCAGCAGCCTACGCGACAGAAGCTCTGGAAACACCATATATTTT.

This sequence joins TRBV14 and TRBJ2-1; 14 bases match TRBD2. Germline V lookup: CDR1 SGHDN, CDR2 FVKESK. V lost 0 bases and J lost 8; bases outside the gene matches: 9. CDR3 length: 18 amino acids. The DNA for the CDR3 is TGTGCCAGCAGCCAAGATCTGCGACTAGCGGGGGGGCCATATGAGCAGTTCTTC. This gives the protein CASSQDLRLAGGPYEQFF.

This clonotype was seen a few times. The V gene is TRBV7-4, the J gene TRBJ2-1; D is tentatively TRBD1 or TRBD2 (5 bases each). The germline V gene encodes CDR1 SGHVT and CDR2 SQSDAQ. The CDR3 extends over 15 amino acids. V dropped 7 bases and J dropped 7 bases, with 20 bases sitting between them. In DNA form, the CDR3 reads TGTGCCAGCAACGGTCCGGGACCGAAGTATAATGAGCAGTTCTTC. It codes for CASNGPGPKYNEQFF.

This clonotype was seen a handful of times. V usage is TRBV15 and J usage is TRBJ1-1; 7 positions match TRBD1. V gave up 4 bases and J gave up 5 bases; unmatched junction bases: 10. CDR3 length: 15 residues. Germline assignment: CDR1 LNHNV and CDR2 YYDKDF (reference sequence). In DNA form, the CDR3 reads TGTGCCACCAGCACGCGACAGGGAATACGGACTGAAGCTTTCTTT. Protein: CATSTRQGIRTEAFF.

The chain has TRBV7-4 and TRBJ2-1; the D call may be TRBD1 or TRBD2 (6 bases each). The germline CDR1 and CDR2 sequences are SGHVT and SQSDAQ. The CDR3 sequence is 17 residues long. V was clipped by 3 bases and J by 5 bases, with 20 bases between them. CDR3: CASSLWKTRGHDNEQFF. The DNA for the CDR3 is TGTGCCAGCAGCTTGTGGAAAACGCGGGGACATGACAATGAGCAGTTCTTC.

The CDR3 loop is CASSQSGRGGYGYTF. For the CDR3, the DNA is TGCGCCAGCAGTCAATCGGGACGGGGGGGCTATGGCTACACCTTC. V is TRBV23-1 and J is TRBJ1-2; tentative D call: TRBD1 (5 bases). TRBV23-1 is reported as an ORF; its role is uncertain. This CDR3 has 15 residues. V lost 0 bases and J lost 4, with 12 bases in between.

The rearrangement uses TRBV6-6 and TRBJ1-1; D might be TRBD1 (6 bases). Germline lookup yields CDR1 MNHNY and CDR2 SVGAGI (reference sequence). The germline V and J ends were trimmed by 1 base and 3 bases, with 15 bases remaining between them. This CDR3 spans 16 amino acids. The CDR3 DNA follows: TGTGCCAGCAGTTACTTCGAACAGGGTCTCCACACTGAAGCTTTCTTT. It translates to CASSYFEQGLHTEAFF.